One and the same sample provided the 14 T cell receptor beta chains below, sequenced in a study of Ad26.COV2.S vaccination and SARS-CoV-2 variants. Clones were sequenced by immunoSEQ multiplex PCR, and TCRdb holds only the in-frame ones, with some missing. The repertoire includes about 390,000 clones, approximately 91% of them detected once, and roughly 3.2% sits in the top ten. Treatment of the sample: 15 to 20 received Ad26.COV2.S at low or high dose, single or two shots; five or six received placebo; per-sample allocation not given. Samples analyzed were those drawn on day 63 after the first vaccine or placebo injection. This specimen consisted of peripheral blood, obtained in a trial of Ad26.COV2.S vaccine versus placebo. All receptors come from a person aged 18-65 years who received the Ad26.COV2.S COVID-19 vaccine or a placebo.

The chain joins TRBV5-4 to TRBJ1-2, with a weak D call TRBD1 (5 bases). The CDR3 runs 14 residues. CDR1 and CDR2 from the germline V gene are SGHNT and YYREEE (reference sequence). Trimming removed 7 bases at V and 2 bases at J, with 15 bases between. The CDR3 DNA sequence: TGTGCCAGCTCCAACCACGGGGGAAACTATGGCTACACCTTC. Amino acid sequence: CASSNHGGNYGYTF.

The chain employs TRBV19 and TRBJ1-2, with TRBD1 as a possible D gene (5 bases). CDR1 is LNHDA and CDR2 is SQIVND in the germline V gene (reference sequence). The CDR3 spans 13 residues. V lost 7 bases and J lost 7, with 16 bases in between. Here the CDR3 DNA reads TGTGCCAGTACCTCGCCGGTGGGGGGTGGCTACACCTTC. Its protein is CASTSPVGGGYTF.

The rearrangement uses TRBV5-1 and TRBJ2-5; 7 bases are shared with TRBD1. The junction had 4 bases not matched to a gene; V was cut back by 2 bases and J by 3 bases. This CDR3 is 14 amino acids long. The germline CDR1 and CDR2 sequences are SGHRS and YFSETQ. The CDR3 spells CASSLKGAEETQYF. The DNA for the CDR3 is TGCGCCAGCAGCTTAAAGGGGGCGGAAGAGACCCAGTACTTC.

This clone showed up just once. The chain employs TRBV5-1 and TRBJ1-1; 7 bases align to TRBD1. V was clipped by 7 bases and J by 5 bases; unmatched bases: 8. Germline-derived CDR1 and CDR2 are SGHRS and YFSETQ. The CDR3 is 13 amino acids. DNA of the CDR3: TGCGCCAGCGCCCAGGGGGGTAGAACTGAAGCTTTCTTT. Its protein product is CASAQGGRTEAFF.

This clone was seen a handful of times. The chain joins TRBV4-1 to TRBJ2-1; unclear D gene. V lost 1 base and J lost 2, with 12 bases in between. The germline V gene encodes CDR1 MGHRA and CDR2 YSYEKL. The CDR3 covers 16 residues. CDR3: CASSQVDLTAYNEQFF. CDR3 sequence (DNA): TGCGCCAGCAGCCAAGTCGACCTTACTGCCTACAATGAGCAGTTCTTC.

The chain has TRBV9 and TRBJ2-3, with 9 bases aligning to TRBD2. J lost 0 bases, V lost 6 bases, and 14 bases had no gene match. Germline assignment: CDR1 SGDLS and CDR2 YYNGEE. CDR3 size: 18 residues. This CDR3 reads CASKRSGGATTSTDTQYF. As DNA, the CDR3 is TGTGCCAGCAAGCGTAGCGGGGGTGCTACCACTAGCACAGATACGCAGTATTTT.

This clone was seen just once. The rearrangement uses TRBV18 and TRBJ1-2, with 7 positions matching TRBD1. The CDR3 has 15 residues. Germline V gene lookup returns CDR1 KGHSH and CDR2 LQKENI. V was pared by 3 bases and J by 5 bases, with 9 bases of the junction left unmatched. This CDR3 reads CASSPRAQGEYGYTF. As DNA, the CDR3 is TGTGCCAGCTCACCCCGCGCGCAGGGGGAGTATGGCTACACCTTC.

This clone was detected only once. The chain is built from TRBV6-5 and TRBJ1-2, with D possibly being TRBD1 (6 bases). Trimming left V 5 bases short and J 10 bases short, with 11 bases between. This CDR3 spans 11 amino acids. Looked up from germline, CDR1 is MNHEY and CDR2 is SVGAGI. The CDR3 sequence is CASSHRDSYTF. The CDR3 region has the DNA TGTGCCAGCAGTCACAGGGACTCCTACACCTTC.

This clone was observed a single time. The gene calls are TRBV5-8 and TRBJ2-7; the D gene could be TRBD1 or TRBD2 (6 bases each). Germline V lookup: CDR1 SGHTS, CDR2 YDEGEE. The V gene lost 5 bases and the J gene lost 5 bases, with 20 bases spanning the gap. The CDR3 extends over 15 amino acids. CDR3 sequence: CASRRGDGGPHEQYF. The DNA of the CDR3 is TGTGCCAGCAGAAGAGGGGATGGGGGGCCCCACGAGCAGTACTTC.

This clone was seen once. V is TRBV6-1 and J is TRBJ1-6; D gene unclear. The V end lost 1 base, the J end lost 5 bases, and 6 bases lay between the germline ends. Germline CDR1 is MNHNS and CDR2 is SASEGT. The CDR3 covers 14 residues. The CDR3 nucleotides read TGTGCCAGCAGTGAAGGACTTCATAATTCACCCCTCCACTTT. Residues: CASSEGLHNSPLHF.

This sequence joins TRBV7-9 and TRBJ1-2, with D unresolved. Trimming cost V 5 bases and J 5 bases, with 12 bases left between them. Germline V gives CDR1 SEHNR, CDR2 FQNEAQ (reference sequence). The length of the CDR3 is 13 residues. CDR3 DNA: TGTGCCAGCAGCCTATTGGGCGAGTATGGCTACACCTTC. Protein sequence: CASSLLGEYGYTF.

The V call is TRBV6-1, the J call TRBJ2-7; no clear D gene. Germline V gene lookup returns CDR1 MNHNS and CDR2 SASEGT. This CDR3 is 15 amino acids long. V lost 0 bases, J lost 4 bases, and 13 bases lay in between. CDR3: CASSEALSPWYEQYF. In DNA form, the CDR3 reads TGTGCCAGCAGTGAAGCGCTCAGCCCCTGGTACGAGCAGTACTTC.

This clone was seen only once. V usage is TRBV5-5 and J usage is TRBJ1-2, with a possible D match to TRBD1 (5 bases). The CDR3 contains 14 residues. The ends were cut back, 5 bases at V and 6 bases at J, with 17 bases in the middle. Looked up from germline, CDR1 is SGHKS and CDR2 is YYEKEE (reference sequence). The CDR3 DNA reads TGTGCCAGCAGGTCGATAGGGACGGACGATGGCTACACCTTC. Amino acids: CASRSIGTDDGYTF.

The chain couples TRBV19 to TRBJ2-2; unclear D gene. This CDR3 contains 14 residues. Germline V gene sequence: CDR1 LNHDA, CDR2 SQIVND (reference sequence). V was pared by 5 bases and J by 1 base, with 8 bases between. For the CDR3, the DNA is TGTGCCAGTAGTTCAATACAGAACACCGGGGAGCTGTTTTTT. It translates to CASSSIQNTGELFF.